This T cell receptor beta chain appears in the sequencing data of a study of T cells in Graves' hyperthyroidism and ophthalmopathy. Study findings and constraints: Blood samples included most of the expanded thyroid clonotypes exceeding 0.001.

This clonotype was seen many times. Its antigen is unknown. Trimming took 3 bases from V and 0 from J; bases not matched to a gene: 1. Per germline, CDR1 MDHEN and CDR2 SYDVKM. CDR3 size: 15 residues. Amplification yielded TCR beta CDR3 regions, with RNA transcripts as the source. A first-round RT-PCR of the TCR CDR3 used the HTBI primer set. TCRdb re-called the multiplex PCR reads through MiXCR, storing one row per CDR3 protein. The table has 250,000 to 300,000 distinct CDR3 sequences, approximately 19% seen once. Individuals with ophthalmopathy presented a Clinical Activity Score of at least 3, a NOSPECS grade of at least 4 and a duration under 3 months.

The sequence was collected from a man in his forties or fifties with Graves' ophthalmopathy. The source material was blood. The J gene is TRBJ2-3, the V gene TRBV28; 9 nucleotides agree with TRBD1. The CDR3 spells CASSFGTGSTDTQYF. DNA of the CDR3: TGTGCCAGCAGTTTCGGGACAGGGAGCACAGATACGCAGTATTTT. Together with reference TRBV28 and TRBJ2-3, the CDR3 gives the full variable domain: DVKVTQSSRYLVKRTGEKVFLECVQDMDHENMFWYRQDPGLGLRLIYFSYDVKMKEKGDIPEGYSVSREKKERFSLILESASTNQTSMYLCASSFGTGSTDTQYFGPGTRLTVL.